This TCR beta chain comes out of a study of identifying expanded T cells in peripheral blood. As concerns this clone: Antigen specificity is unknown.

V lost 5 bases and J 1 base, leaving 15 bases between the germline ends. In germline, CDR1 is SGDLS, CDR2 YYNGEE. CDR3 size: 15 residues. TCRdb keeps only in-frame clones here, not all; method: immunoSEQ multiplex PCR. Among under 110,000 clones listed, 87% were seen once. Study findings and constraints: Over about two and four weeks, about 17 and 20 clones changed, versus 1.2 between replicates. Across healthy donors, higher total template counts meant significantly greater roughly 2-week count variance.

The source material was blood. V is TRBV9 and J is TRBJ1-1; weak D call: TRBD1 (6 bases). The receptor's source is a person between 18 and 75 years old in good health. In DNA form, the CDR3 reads TGTGCCAGCAGAGCCCCCACAGGGCCGAACACTGAAGCTTTCTTT. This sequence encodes CASRAPTGPNTEAFF. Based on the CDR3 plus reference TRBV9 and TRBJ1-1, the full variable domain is DSGVTQTPKHLITATGQRVTLRCSPRSGDLSVYWYQQSLDQGLQFLIQYYNGEERAKGNILERFSAQQFPDLHSELNLSSLELGDSALYFCASRAPTGPNTEAFFGQGTRLTVV.